The clone carrying this TCR beta chain was picked up many times. One end of the junction varies from germline; a read error may be responsible. Arm-PCR with iRepertoire HTBI primers amplified the CDR3 regions for these TCR beta libraries. TCRdb analysed the multiplex PCR reads with MiXCR anew, one entry per CDR3 protein. The profile covers 200,000 to 250,000 distinct CDR3 sequences, with around a fifth appearing a single time and about 12% taken by the ten largest. This sample was taken from a study of regulatory T cells in long-lasting Graves disease. Time point specified: newly diagnosed GD, antithyroid drugs for less than 3 months. Preparation of the TCR library used RNA extracted from PBMCs. In germline, CDR1 is SGHAT, CDR2 FQNNGV. This CDR3 spans 9 amino acids. These same data were also listed under a study on T cells in Graves' hyperthyroidism and ophthalmopathy. That study adds: A median about 7 months before onset, the model predicted ophthalmopathy.

The sequenced sample was peripheral blood mononuclear cells (PBMCs), obtained at new diagnosis, from a patient treated with antithyroid drugs. The gene calls are TRBV11-2 and TRBJ2-7, with D possibly being TRBD2 (5 bases). This receptor was identified in a woman between 25 and 40 years old with Graves disease. The CDR3 sequence is CASSLREAF. The CDR3 DNA is TGTGCCAGCAGCTTACGGGAAGCCTTC.